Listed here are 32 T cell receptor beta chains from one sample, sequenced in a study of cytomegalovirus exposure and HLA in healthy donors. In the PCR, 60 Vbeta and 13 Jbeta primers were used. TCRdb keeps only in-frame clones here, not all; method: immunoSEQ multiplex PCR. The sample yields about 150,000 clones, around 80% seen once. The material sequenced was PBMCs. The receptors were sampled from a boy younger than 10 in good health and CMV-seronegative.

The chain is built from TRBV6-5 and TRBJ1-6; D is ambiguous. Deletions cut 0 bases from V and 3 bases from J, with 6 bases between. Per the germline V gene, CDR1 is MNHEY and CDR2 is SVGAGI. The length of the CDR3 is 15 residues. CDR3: CASSYSGVYNSPLHF. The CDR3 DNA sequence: TGTGCCAGCAGTTACTCCGGGGTCTATAATTCACCCCTCCACTTT.

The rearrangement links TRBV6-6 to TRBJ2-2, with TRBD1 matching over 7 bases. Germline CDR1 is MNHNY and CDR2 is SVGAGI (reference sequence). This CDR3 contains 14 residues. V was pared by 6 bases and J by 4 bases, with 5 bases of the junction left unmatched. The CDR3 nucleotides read TGTGCCAGCAGCAGCGCAGGGGGCACCGGGGAGCTGTTTTTT. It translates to CASSSAGGTGELFF.

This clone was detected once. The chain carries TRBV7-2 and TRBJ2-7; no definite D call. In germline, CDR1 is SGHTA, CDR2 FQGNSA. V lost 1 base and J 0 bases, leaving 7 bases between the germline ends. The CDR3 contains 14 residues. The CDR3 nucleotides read TGTGCCAGCAGCTTAGTACGTAGCTCCTACGAGCAGTACTTC. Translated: CASSLVRSSYEQYF. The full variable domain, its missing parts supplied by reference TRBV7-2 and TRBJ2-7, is GAGVSQSPSNKVTEKGKDVELRCDPISGHTALYWYRQSLGQGLEFLIYFQGNSAPDKSGLPSDRFSAERTGGSVSTLTIQRTQQEDSAVYLCASSLVRSSYEQYFGPGTRLTVT.

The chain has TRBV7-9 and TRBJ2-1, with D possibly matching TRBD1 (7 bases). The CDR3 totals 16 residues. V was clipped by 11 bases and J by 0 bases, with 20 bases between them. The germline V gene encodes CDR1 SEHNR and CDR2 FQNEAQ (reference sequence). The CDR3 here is CAGGTARMSSYNEQFF. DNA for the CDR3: TGTGCCGGGGGGACAGCTAGAATGAGCTCCTACAATGAGCAGTTCTTC.

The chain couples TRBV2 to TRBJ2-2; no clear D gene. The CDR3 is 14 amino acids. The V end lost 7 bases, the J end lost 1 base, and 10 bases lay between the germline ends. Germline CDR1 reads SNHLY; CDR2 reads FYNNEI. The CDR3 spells CASKLSENTGELFF. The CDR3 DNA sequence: TGTGCCAGCAAGTTGTCAGAGAACACCGGGGAGCTGTTTTTT.

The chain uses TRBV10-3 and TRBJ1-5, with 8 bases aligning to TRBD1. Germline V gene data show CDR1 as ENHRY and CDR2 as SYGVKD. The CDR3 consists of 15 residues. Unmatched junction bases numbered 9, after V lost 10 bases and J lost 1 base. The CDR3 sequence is CATSSRQGSNQPQHF. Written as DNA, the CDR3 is TGTGCCACGTCCTCCAGACAGGGGAGCAATCAGCCCCAGCATTTT.

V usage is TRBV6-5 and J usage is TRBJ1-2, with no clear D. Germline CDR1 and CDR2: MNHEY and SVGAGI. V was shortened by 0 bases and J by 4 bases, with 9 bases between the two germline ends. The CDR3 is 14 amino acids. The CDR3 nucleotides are TGTGCCAGCAGTTACTCGCGCGGGATCTATGGCTACACCTTC. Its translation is CASSYSRGIYGYTF.

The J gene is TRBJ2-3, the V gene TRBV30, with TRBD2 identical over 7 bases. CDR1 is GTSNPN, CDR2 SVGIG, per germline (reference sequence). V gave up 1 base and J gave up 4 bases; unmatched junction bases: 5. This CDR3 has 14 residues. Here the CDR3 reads CAWSERGGADTQYF. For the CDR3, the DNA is TGTGCCTGGAGTGAGCGGGGAGGGGCAGATACGCAGTATTTT.

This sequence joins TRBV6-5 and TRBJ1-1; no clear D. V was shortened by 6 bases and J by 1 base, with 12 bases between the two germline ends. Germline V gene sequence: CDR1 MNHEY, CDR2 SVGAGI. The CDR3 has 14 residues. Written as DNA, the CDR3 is TGTGCCAGCAGAGCCGGGAGAAGGAACACTGAAGCTTTCTTT. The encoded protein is CASRAGRRNTEAFF.

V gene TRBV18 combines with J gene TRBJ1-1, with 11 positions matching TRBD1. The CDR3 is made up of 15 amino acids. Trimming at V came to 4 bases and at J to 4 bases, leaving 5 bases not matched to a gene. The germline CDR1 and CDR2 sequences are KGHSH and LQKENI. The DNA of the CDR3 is TGTGCCAGCTCACTGACCGGGACAGGGGGCACTGAAGCTTTCTTT. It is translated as CASSLTGTGGTEAFF. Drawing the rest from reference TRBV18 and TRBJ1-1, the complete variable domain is NAGVMQNPRHLVRRRGQEARLRCSPMKGHSHVYWYRQLPEEGLKFMVYLQKENIIDESGMPKERFSAEFPKEGPSILRIQQVVRGDSAAYFCASSLTGTGGTEAFFGQGTRLTVV.

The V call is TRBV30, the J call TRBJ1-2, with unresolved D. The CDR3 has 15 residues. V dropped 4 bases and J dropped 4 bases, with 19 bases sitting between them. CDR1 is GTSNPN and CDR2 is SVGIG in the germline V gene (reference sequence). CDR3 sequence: CAWTSKPAEGYGYTF. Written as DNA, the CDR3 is TGTGCCTGGACCAGCAAGCCCGCCGAGGGCTATGGCTACACCTTC.

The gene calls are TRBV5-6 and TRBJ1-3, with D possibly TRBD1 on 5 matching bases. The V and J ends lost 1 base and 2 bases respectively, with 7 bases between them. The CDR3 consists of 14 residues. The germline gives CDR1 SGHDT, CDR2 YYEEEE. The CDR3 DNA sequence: TGTGCCAGCAGCTTGCGGGGGGCTGGAAACACCATATATTTT. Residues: CASSLRGAGNTIYF. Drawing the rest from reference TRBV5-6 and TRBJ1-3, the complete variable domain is DAGVTQSPTHLIKTRGQQVTLRCSPKSGHDTVSWYQQALGQGPQFIFQYYEEEERQRGNFPDRFSGHQFPNYSSELNVNALLLGDSALYLCASSLRGAGNTIYFGEGSWLTVV.

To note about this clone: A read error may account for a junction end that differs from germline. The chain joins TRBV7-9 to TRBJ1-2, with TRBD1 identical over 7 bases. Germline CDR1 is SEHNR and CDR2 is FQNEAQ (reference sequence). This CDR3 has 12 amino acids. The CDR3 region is CSSSGDSYGYTF. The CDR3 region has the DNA TGTTCCAGCAGTGGGGACAGCTATGGCTACACCTTC.

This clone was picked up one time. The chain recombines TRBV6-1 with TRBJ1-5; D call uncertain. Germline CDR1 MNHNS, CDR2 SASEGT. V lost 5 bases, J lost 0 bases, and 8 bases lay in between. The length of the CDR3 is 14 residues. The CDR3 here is CASSQQYSNQPQHF. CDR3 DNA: TGTGCCAGCAGTCAACAGTATAGCAATCAGCCCCAGCATTTT.

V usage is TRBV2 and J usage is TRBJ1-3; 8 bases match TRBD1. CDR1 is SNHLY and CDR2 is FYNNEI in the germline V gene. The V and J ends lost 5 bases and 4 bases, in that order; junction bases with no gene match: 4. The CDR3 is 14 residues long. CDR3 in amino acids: CASSTRDRGNTIYF. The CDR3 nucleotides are TGTGCCAGCAGTACCCGGGACAGGGGAAACACCATATATTTT.

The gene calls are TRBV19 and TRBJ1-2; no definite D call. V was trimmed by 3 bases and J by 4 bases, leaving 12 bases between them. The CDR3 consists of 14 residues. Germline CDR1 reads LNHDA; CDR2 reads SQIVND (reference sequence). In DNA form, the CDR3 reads TGTGCCAGTAGTATGGCCGGGTTGGTCTATGGCTACACCTTC. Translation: CASSMAGLVYGYTF.

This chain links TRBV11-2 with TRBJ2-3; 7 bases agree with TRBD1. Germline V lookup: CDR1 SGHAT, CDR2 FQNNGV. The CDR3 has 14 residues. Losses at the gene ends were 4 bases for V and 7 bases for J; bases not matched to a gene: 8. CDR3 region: CASSSTHRGHTQYF. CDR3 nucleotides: TGTGCCAGCAGCTCCACCCACAGGGGCCATACGCAGTATTTT.

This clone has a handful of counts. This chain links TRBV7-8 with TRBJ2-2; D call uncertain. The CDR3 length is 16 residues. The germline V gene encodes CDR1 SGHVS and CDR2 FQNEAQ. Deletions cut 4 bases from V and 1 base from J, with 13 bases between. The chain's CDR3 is CASSYQVEVNTGELFF. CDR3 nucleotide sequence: TGTGCCAGCAGCTATCAAGTTGAGGTGAACACCGGGGAGCTGTTTTTT.

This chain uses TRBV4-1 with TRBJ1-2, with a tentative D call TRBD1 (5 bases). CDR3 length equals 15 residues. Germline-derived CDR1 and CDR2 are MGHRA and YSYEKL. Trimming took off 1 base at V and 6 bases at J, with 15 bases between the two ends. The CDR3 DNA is TGCGCCAGCAGCCAAGTTGGGGGGAGGGTAGATGGCTACACCTTC. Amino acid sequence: CASSQVGGRVDGYTF.

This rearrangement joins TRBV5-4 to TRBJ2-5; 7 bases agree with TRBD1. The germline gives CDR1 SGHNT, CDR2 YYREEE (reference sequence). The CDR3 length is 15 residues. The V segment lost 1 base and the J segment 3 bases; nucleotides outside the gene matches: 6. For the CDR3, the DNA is TGTGCCAGCAGCTTGACACAGGGGAAAGAAGAGACCCAGTACTTC. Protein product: CASSLTQGKEETQYF. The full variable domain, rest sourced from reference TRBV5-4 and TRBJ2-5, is ETGVTQSPTHLIKTRGQQVTLRCSSQSGHNTVSWYQQALGQGPQFIFQYYREEENGRGNFPPRFSGLQFPNYSSELNVNALELDDSALYLCASSLTQGKEETQYFGPGTRLLVL.

The CDR3 protein is CASSYSRTVNYGYTF. CDR3 nucleotide sequence: TGTGCCAGCAGTTATTCACGGACTGTGAACTATGGCTACACCTTC. The rearrangement uses TRBV6-5 and TRBJ1-2; unclear D gene. CDR1 is MNHEY and CDR2 is SVGAGI in the germline V gene. The CDR3 has 15 amino acids. Trimming removed 3 bases from V and 2 bases from J, with 13 bases in between.

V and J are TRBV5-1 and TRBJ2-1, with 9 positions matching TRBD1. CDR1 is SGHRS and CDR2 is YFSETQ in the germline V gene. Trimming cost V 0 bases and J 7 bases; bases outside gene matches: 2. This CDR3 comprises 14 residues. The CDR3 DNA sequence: TGCGCCAGCAGCTTGGCACAGGGGGCAAATGAGCAGTTCTTC. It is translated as CASSLAQGANEQFF.

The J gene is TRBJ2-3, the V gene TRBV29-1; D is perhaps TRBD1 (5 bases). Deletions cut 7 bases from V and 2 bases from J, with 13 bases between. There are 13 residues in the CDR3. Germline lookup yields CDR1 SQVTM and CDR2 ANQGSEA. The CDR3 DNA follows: TGCAGCGCTACCAGGGATACCACAGATACGCAGTATTTT. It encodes CSATRDTTDTQYF.

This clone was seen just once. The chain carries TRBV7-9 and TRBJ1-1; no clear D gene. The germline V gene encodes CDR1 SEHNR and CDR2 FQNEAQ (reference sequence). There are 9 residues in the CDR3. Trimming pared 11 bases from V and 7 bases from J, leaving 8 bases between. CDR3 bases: TGTGCCGGAGGCGGTGAAGCTTTCTTT. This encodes CAGGGEAFF.

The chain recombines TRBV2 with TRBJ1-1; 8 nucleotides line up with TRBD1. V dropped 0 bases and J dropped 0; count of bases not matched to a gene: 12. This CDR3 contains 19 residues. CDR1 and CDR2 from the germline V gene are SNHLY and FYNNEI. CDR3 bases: TGTGCCAGCAGTGAAGCGGTGGACAGGGAAGGCCCGCTGAACACTGAAGCTTTCTTT. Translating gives CASSEAVDREGPLNTEAFF.

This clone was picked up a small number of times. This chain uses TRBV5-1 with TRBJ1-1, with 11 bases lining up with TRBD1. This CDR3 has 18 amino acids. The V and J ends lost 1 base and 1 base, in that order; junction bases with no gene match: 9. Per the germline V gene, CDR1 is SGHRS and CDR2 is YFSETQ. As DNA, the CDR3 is TGCGCCAGCAGCTTGCCCACCCGGGACAGGGGGAAGAACACTGAAGCTTTCTTT. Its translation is CASSLPTRDRGKNTEAFF.

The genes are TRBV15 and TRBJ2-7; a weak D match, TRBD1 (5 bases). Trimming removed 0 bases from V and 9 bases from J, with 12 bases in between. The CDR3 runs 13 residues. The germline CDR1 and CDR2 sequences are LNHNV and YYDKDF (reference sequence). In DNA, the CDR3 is TGTGCCACCAGCAGAGACAGGGTTGTAGGGCAGTACGTC. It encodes CATSRDRVVGQYV.

CDR3 bases: TGTGCCAGCAGCTTGGCCAAATCTGGGCTTTCGGAGACCCAGTACTTC. Its protein is CASSLAKSGLSETQYF. The V gene is TRBV5-8, the J gene TRBJ2-5, with D uncertain. Germline loops: CDR1 SGHTS, CDR2 YDEGEE. This CDR3 is 16 amino acids long. The V end lost 0 bases, the J end lost 5 bases, and 17 bases lay between the germline ends.

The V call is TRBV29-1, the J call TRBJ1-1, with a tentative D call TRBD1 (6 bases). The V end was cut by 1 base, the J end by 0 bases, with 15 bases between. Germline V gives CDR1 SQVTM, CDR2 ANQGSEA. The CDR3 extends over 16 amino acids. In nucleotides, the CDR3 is TGCAGCGTTGAAGCTAAGGCAGGGGTTATGAACACTGAAGCTTTCTTT. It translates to CSVEAKAGVMNTEAFF.

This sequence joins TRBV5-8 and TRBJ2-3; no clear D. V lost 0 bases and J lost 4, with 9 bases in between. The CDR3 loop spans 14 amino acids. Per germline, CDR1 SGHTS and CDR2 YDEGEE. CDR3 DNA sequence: TGTGCCAGCAGCTTGGGATATGAGTCAGATACGCAGTATTTT. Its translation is CASSLGYESDTQYF.

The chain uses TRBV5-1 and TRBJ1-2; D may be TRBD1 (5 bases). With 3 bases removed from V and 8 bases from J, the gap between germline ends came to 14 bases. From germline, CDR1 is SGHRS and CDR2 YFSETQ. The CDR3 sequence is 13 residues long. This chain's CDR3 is CASSSGQNGGYTF. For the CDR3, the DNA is TGCGCCAGCAGCTCCGGACAAAACGGGGGCTACACCTTC.

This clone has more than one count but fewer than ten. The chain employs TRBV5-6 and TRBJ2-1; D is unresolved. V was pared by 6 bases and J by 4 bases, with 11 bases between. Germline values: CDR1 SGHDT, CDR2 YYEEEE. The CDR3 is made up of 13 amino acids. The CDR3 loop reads CASTETVYNEQFF. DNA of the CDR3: TGTGCCAGCACCGAAACAGTTTACAATGAGCAGTTCTTC.